The 15 T cell receptor beta chains given below trace back to one sample, sequenced in a study of blood T cell repertoires in COVID-19. TCRdb's table, derived via immunoSEQ multiplex PCR, lists solely in-frame clones and lacks some. The table shows tens of thousands of clones, with 85% to 90% occurring only once. Sequencing was carried out using peripheral blood. The receptors come from a woman over 75 with active or convalescent COVID-19.

This clone was counted once. The chain uses TRBV9 and TRBJ2-1; TRBD2 agrees at 12 bases. The CDR3 length is 15 residues. CDR1 and CDR2 from the germline V gene are SGDLS and YYNGEE. Trimming cost V 0 bases and J 9 bases; bases outside gene matches: 4. In DNA, the CDR3 is TGTGCCAGCAGCGTAGAAGGACTAGCGGGATTTGAGCAGTTCTTC. This translates into CASSVEGLAGFEQFF.

The V gene is TRBV28, the J gene TRBJ2-5; TRBD1 aligns across 7 bases. CDR3 length: 15 residues. V lost 0 bases, J lost 4 bases, and 5 bases stayed unmatched. CDR1 MDHEN and CDR2 SYDVKM come from the germline V gene. The CDR3 nucleotides read TGTGCCAGCAGTTTATGGGGGGACAGCCTAGAGACCCAGTACTTC. Amino acids: CASSLWGDSLETQYF.

This chain joins TRBV4-3 and TRBJ2-5; tentative D call: TRBD2 (5 bases). The CDR3 extends over 15 amino acids. The germline CDR1 and CDR2 sequences are LGHNA and YSLEER. The V gene lost 4 bases and the J gene lost 0 bases, with 12 bases spanning the gap. CDR3 sequence (DNA): TGCGCCAGCAGCCGGAAATCCGGGGACCAAGAGACCCAGTACTTC. Translation: CASSRKSGDQETQYF.

This chain links TRBV6-6 with TRBJ2-3; 9 nucleotides align to TRBD2. The germline gives CDR1 MNHNY, CDR2 SVGAGI (reference sequence). V gave up 5 bases and J gave up 1 base; unmatched junction bases: 7. This CDR3 is 16 amino acids long. The CDR3 sequence is CASSHPRTSGTDTQYF. For the CDR3, the DNA is TGTGCCAGCAGTCACCCTCGGACTAGCGGCACAGATACGCAGTATTTT.

The chain combines TRBV6-5 with TRBJ1-1; D gene ambiguous. V was clipped by 2 bases and J by 1 base, with 8 bases between them. CDR3 size: 14 residues. Per the germline V gene, CDR1 is MNHEY and CDR2 is SVGAGI. As DNA, the CDR3 is TGTGCCAGCAGTTACCGTTTCAGGAACACTGAAGCTTTCTTT. Residues: CASSYRFRNTEAFF.

The chain joins TRBV6-5 to TRBJ2-5, with 12 bases that match TRBD2. This CDR3 region has 14 residues. Germline loops: CDR1 MNHEY, CDR2 SVGAGI. V lost 5 bases to trimming and J lost 6 bases; unmatched junction nucleotides: 4. The CDR3 is CASSRLAGEKTQYF. The CDR3 bases are TGTGCCAGCAGTCGACTAGCGGGAGAAAAGACCCAGTACTTC.

This clone was seen a single time. CDR3 coding DNA: TGTGCCAGCTCAGTCACAGGGGGTGGGAACACTGAAGCTTTCTTT. It yields the protein CASSVTGGGNTEAFF. This rearrangement joins TRBV18 to TRBJ1-1; the match to TRBD1 covers 8 bases. This CDR3 has 15 residues. V shed 5 bases, J shed 1 base, and the junction held 6 bases outside the gene matches. Germline-derived CDR1 and CDR2 are KGHSH and LQKENI.

The V and J genes are TRBV19 and TRBJ2-6, with 10 bases that match TRBD1. The CDR3 consists of 16 residues. The V and J ends lost 6 bases and 4 bases, in that order; junction bases with no gene match: 6. From germline, CDR1 is LNHDA and CDR2 SQIVND (reference sequence). The DNA for the CDR3 is TGTGCCAGTAGCGGGACAGGGGCTTCCGGGGCCAACGTCCTGACTTTC. It yields the protein CASSGTGASGANVLTF.

This clone was picked up one time. The CDR3 DNA sequence: TGTGCCAGCAGTTACGGGTCGGGGAATGGGCCCCAGCATTTT. This encodes CASSYGSGNGPQHF. The chain is built from TRBV6-6 and TRBJ1-5; D gene ambiguous. The germline gives CDR1 MNHNY, CDR2 SVGAGI (reference sequence). The CDR3 is 14 amino acids. The V and J ends lost 2 bases and 9 bases respectively, with 14 bases between them.

This chain connects TRBV28 to TRBJ2-7; D possibly corresponds to TRBD2 (7 bases). The CDR3 contains 14 residues. Germline loops: CDR1 MDHEN, CDR2 SYDVKM. Trimming took 8 bases from V and 6 from J, leaving 20 bases between them. This chain's CDR3 is CASVEGGGLREQYF. The CDR3 DNA is TGTGCCAGCGTGGAGGGAGGGGGGCTCCGCGAGCAGTACTTC.

The chain recombines TRBV5-4 with TRBJ1-1; D remains unclear. Germline V gene data show CDR1 as SGHNT and CDR2 as YYREEE (reference sequence). Deletions cut 4 bases from V and 4 bases from J, with 11 bases between. CDR3 length equals 13 residues. The chain's CDR3 is CASSSDHVTEAFF. CDR3 nucleotides: TGTGCCAGCAGCAGCGACCATGTCACTGAAGCTTTCTTT.

The chain couples TRBV4-3 to TRBJ1-2, with D possibly being TRBD1 (6 bases). From germline, CDR1 is LGHNA and CDR2 YSLEER. V was pared by 0 bases and J by 6 bases, with 11 bases between. The CDR3 loop spans 14 amino acids. The DNA of the CDR3 is TGCGCCAGCAGCCAAGATACGGCAGGGGATGGCTACACCTTC. Translated: CASSQDTAGDGYTF.

The V call is TRBV9, the J call TRBJ2-3; possibly TRBD1 for D (6 bases). There are 15 residues in the CDR3. Germline lookup yields CDR1 SGDLS and CDR2 YYNGEE. Trimming shortened V by 2 bases and J by 3 bases, and 13 bases separated the two germline ends. This CDR3 is CASSVIPTGTDTQYF. The CDR3 DNA follows: TGTGCCAGCAGCGTGATACCGACAGGTACAGATACGCAGTATTTT.

The chain is built from TRBV3-1 (or the pseudogene TRBV3-2) and TRBJ1-1; 9 nucleotides match TRBD1. CDR3 size: 12 residues. Trimming removed 3 bases from V and 8 bases from J; junction bases left unmatched: 1. CDR1 and CDR2 from the germline V gene are LGHDT and YNNKEL (reference sequence). CDR3 DNA: TGTGCCAGCAGCCAGGGACAGGGAGAAGCTTTCTTT. Translating gives CASSQGQGEAFF.

This sequence joins TRBV6-2 or TRBV6-3 and TRBJ2-5; 13 nucleotides line up with TRBD2. Germline values: CDR1 MNHEY, CDR2 SVGEGT. J was trimmed by 5 bases and V by 3 bases; bases with no gene match: 6. The CDR3 covers 16 residues. CDR3 DNA sequence: TGTGCCAGCAGTTATCCCGGACTAGCGGGAGTGGAGACCCAGTACTTC. This sequence encodes CASSYPGLAGVETQYF.